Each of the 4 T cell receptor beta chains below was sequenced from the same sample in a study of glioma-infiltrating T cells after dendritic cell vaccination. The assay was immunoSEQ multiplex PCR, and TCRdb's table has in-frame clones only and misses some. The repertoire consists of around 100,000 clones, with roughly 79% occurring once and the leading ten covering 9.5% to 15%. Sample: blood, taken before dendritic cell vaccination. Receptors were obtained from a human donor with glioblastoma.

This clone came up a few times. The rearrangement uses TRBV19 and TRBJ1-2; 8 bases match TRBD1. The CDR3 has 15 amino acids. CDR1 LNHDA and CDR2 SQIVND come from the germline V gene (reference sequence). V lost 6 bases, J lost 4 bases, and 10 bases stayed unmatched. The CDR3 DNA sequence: TGTGCCAGTAGACCTACAGGGGGGGAGAGCTATGGCTACACCTTC. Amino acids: CASRPTGGESYGYTF.

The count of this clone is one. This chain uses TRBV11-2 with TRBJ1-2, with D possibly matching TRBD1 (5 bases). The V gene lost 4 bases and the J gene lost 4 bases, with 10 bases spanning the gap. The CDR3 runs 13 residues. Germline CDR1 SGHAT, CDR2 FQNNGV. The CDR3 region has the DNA TGTGCCAGCAGCTCGGCGGGGGGCTATGGCTACACCTTC. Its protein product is CASSSAGGYGYTF.

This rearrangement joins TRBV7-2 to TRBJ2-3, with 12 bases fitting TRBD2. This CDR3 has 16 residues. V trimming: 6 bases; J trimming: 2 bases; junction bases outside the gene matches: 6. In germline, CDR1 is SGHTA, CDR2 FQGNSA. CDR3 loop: CASRKLAGGDTDTQYF. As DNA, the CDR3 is TGTGCCAGCAGAAAACTAGCGGGGGGTGACACAGATACGCAGTATTTT.

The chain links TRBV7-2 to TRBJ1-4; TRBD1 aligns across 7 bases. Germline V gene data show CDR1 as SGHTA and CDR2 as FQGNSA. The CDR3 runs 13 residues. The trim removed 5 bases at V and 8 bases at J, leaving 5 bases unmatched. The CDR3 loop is CASSGQVQEKLFF. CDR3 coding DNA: TGTGCCAGCAGCGGACAGGTCCAGGAAAAACTGTTTTTT.